This T cell receptor beta chain is from a study of T-cell memory formation after mild COVID-19. Study in general: Across donors, TCR clusters were largely donor specific. Notes on the study in general: Whereas later expanders leaned CD4+, clones contracting day 15 to 85 showed a balanced CD4/CD8 makeup. Some responding clones appeared in pre-infection memory, suggesting cross-reactive memory joined. Contracting clones localized mainly to CM and EM when CD4+ and mainly to EMRA when CD8+.

For this clonotype: Its antigen is undetermined.

TCRdb analysed the 5' RACE reads with MiXCR anew, one entry per CDR3 protein. The sample has hundreds of thousands of distinct CDR3 sequences; 15% to 20% are singletons. V lost 0 bases to trimming and J lost 0 bases, with 5 bases between them. Germline CDR1 reads MNHEY; CDR2 reads SMNVEV (reference sequence). This CDR3 comprises 15 residues. The chain has TRBV27 and TRBJ1-4; D uncertain. The origin of this receptor is a young man who had mild COVID-19 (a few samples of this study predate the infection). Cell type and time point are not known. Material: PBMCs or a T cell subset sorted from them (not recorded which). CDR3 coding DNA: TGTGCCAGCAGTTTATCTTGGGCAACTAATGAAAAACTGTTTTTT. Translated: CASSLSWATNEKLFF.